This T cell receptor beta chain was sequenced for a study of control samples from healthy donors and cancer patients. The CDR3 has 12 amino acids. The germline CDR1 and CDR2 sequences are LGHNT and FRNRAP. V lost 3 bases and J 8 bases, leaving 10 bases between the germline ends. Libraries were prepared by immunoSEQ multiplex PCR; TCRdb keeps only in-frame clonotypes and omits some of them. The data show 150,000 to 200,000 clones, with about 91% seen just once and around 5% held by the top ten. The receptor was isolated from a woman aged 30 to 39 in good health. The gene calls are TRBV12-5 and TRBJ1-1, with TRBD1 as a possible D gene (5 bases). The specimen was blood. CDR3 nucleotides: TGTGCTAGTGGTTTTGCCGGGGGAGAAGCTTTCTTT. Translating it yields CASGFAGGEAFF.